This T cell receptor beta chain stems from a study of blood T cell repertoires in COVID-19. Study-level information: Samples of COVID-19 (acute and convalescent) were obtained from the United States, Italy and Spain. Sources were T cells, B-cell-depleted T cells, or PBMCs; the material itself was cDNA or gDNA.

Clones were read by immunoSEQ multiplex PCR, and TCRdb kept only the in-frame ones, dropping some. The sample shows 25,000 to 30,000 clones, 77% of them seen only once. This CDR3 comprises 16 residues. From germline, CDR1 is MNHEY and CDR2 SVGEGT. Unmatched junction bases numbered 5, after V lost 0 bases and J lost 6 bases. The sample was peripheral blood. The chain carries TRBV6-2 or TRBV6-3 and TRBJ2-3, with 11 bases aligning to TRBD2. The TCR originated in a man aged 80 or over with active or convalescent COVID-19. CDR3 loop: CASSYSLAGGLDTQYF. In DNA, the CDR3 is TGTGCCAGCAGTTACTCGCTAGCGGGGGGCCTGGATACGCAGTATTTT.